This T cell receptor (beta chain) stems from a study of T cell responses to AZD1222 COVID-19 vaccine. Broader study findings: The donors showed a predominance of white British ancestry and of females, with possible underestimation of clonal diversity.

As concerns this clone: The antigen is not known.

Second-dose intervals of approximately 4 or approximately 12 weeks were pooled. Produced via immunoSEQ multiplex PCR; TCRdb's table is partial and in-frame only. Counted here are about 180,000 clones, around 88% occurring once; the ten biggest clones make up around 10%. The CDR3 extends over 14 amino acids. Trimming left V 0 bases short and J 8 bases short, with 13 bases between. CDR1 and CDR2 (germline): GTSNPN, SVGIG (reference sequence). The chain is built from TRBV30 and TRBJ1-4; D is unresolved. Sequences were derived from peripheral blood, sampled 28 days after the second AZD1222 dose. The origin of this receptor is an adult who received the AZD1222 COVID-19 vaccine. CDR3 DNA sequence: TGTGCCTGGAGTGTACCTGCCCTAGGAGAAAAACTGTTTTTT. This translates into CAWSVPALGEKLFF.